This T cell receptor beta chain was documented in a study of blood T cell repertoires in COVID-19. In its sample, this clone was seen a few times. Assay used: immunoSEQ multiplex PCR; TCRdb lists only in-frame clones, some missing. This sample has 100,000 to 150,000 clones, with approximately 79% found just once. The participants were between about 18 and 90 years old and came from about two dozen US areas. Trimming removed 7 bases from V and 7 bases from J, with 17 bases in between. This CDR3 spans 14 amino acids. CDR1 and CDR2 from the germline V gene are MDHEN and SYDVKM. The chain carries TRBV28 and TRBJ2-1, with D tentatively TRBD1 (5 bases). The sample consisted of PBMCs or T cells enriched from blood (not recorded which). This receptor was taken from a man aged 35 to 55 with acute COVID-19. The CDR3 nucleotides read TGTGCCAGCATCACCCCCCAGGGTAGGAATGAGCAGTTCTTC. This translates into CASITPQGRNEQFF.